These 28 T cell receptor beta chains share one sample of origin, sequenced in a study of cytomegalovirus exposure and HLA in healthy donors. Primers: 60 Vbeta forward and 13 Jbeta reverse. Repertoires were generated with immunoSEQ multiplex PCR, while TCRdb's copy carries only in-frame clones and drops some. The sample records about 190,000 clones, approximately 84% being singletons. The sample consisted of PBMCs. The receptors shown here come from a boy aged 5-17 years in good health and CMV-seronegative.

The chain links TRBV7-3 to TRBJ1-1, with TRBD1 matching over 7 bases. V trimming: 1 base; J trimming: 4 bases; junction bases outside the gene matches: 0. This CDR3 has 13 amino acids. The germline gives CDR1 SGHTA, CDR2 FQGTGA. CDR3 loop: CASSLRQGTEAFF. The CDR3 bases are TGTGCCAGCAGCTTAAGACAGGGCACTGAAGCTTTCTTT.

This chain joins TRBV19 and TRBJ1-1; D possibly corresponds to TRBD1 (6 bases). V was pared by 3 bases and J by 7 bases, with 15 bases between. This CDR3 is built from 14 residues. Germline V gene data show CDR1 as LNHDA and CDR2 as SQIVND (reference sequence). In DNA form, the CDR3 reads TGTGCCAGTAGTATCCCGACAGGCTCCATTGAAGCTTTCTTT. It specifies CASSIPTGSIEAFF.

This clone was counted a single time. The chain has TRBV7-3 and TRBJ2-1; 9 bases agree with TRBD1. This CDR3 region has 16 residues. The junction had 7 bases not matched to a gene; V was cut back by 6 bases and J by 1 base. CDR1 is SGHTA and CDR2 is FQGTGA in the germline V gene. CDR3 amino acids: CASRASGQGSYNEQFF. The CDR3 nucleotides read TGTGCCAGCAGGGCTAGCGGACAGGGGTCCTACAATGAGCAGTTCTTC. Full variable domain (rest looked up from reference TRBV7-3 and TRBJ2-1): GAGVSQTPSNKVTEKGKYVELRCDPISGHTALYWYRQSLGQGPEFLIYFQGTGAADDSGLPNDRFFAVRPEGSVSTLKIQRTERGDSAVYLCASRASGQGSYNEQFFGPGTRLTVL.

CDR3 protein: CASSERTGLMSEAFF. The CDR3 DNA is TGTGCCAGCAGTGAGAGAACAGGTCTGATGAGTGAAGCTTTCTTT. This rearrangement joins TRBV25-1 to TRBJ1-1; D perhaps matches TRBD1 (5 bases). CDR1 is MGHDK, CDR2 SYGVNS, per germline. Deletions cut 3 bases from V and 7 bases from J, with 18 bases between. The CDR3 has 15 residues.

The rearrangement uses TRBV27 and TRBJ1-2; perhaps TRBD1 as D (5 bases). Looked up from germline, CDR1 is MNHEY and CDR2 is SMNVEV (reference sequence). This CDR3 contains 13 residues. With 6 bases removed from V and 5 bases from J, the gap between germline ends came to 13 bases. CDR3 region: CASRTGGRYGYTF. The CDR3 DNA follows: TGTGCCAGCAGAACGGGGGGGAGGTATGGCTACACCTTC.

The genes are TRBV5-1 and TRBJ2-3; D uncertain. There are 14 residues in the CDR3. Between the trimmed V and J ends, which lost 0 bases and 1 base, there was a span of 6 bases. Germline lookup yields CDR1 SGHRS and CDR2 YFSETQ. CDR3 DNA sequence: TGCGCCAGCAGCTTGGCCCCGGGCACAGATACGCAGTATTTT. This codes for CASSLAPGTDTQYF.

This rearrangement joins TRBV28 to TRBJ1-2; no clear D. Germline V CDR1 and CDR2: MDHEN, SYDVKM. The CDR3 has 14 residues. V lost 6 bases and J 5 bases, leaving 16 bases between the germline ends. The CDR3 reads CASRVSGSIYGYTF. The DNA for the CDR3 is TGTGCCAGCAGGGTCTCGGGGAGTATTTATGGCTACACCTTC.

CDR3 in DNA: TGCGCCAGCAGCATAGGGTTGCAGGGACTAGCGGATAAAGAGACCCAGTACTTC. This encodes CASSIGLQGLADKETQYF. V and J are TRBV5-1 and TRBJ2-5, with 11 bases matching TRBD2. The length of the CDR3 is 18 residues. CDR1 and CDR2 from the germline V gene are SGHRS and YFSETQ. V lost 4 bases to trimming and J lost 3 bases; unmatched junction nucleotides: 14.

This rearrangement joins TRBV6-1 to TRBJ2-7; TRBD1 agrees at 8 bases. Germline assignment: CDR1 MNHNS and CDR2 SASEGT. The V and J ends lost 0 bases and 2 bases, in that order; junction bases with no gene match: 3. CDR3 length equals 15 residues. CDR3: CASSEAAGGTYEQYF. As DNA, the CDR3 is TGTGCCAGCAGTGAAGCGGCAGGGGGCACCTACGAGCAGTACTTC.

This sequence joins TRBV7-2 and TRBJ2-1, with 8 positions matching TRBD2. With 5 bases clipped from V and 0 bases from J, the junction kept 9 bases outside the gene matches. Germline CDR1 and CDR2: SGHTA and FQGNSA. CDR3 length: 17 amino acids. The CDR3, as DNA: TGTGCCAGCAGCCATCCAGCGGGGGAAGGCTCCTACAATGAGCAGTTCTTC. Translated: CASSHPAGEGSYNEQFF.

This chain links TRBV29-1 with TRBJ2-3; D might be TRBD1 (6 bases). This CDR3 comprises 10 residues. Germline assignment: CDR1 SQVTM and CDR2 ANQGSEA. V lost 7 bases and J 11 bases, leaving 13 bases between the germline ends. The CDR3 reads CSAGERKQYF. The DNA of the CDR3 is TGCAGCGCAGGGGAGCGAAAGCAGTATTTT.

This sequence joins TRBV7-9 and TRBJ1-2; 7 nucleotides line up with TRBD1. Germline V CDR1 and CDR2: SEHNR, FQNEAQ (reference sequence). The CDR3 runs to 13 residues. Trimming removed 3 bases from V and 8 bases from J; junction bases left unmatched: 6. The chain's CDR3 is CASSFDREEGYTF. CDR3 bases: TGTGCCAGCAGCTTTGACAGGGAGGAGGGCTACACCTTC. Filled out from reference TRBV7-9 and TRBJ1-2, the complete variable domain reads DTGVSQNPRHKITKRGQNVTFRCDPISEHNRLYWYRQTLGQGPEFLTYFQNEAQLEKSRLLSDRFSAERPKGSFSTLEIQRTEQGDSAMYLCASSFDREEGYTFGSGTRLTVV.

The CDR3 nucleotides are TGTGCCAGCAGTTTGGCCACCGGGACTACAGGTGGGAGGTACGAGCAGTACTTC. Its translation is CASSLATGTTGGRYEQYF. The J gene is TRBJ2-7, the V gene TRBV28; 7 bases align to TRBD2. The V gene end was trimmed by 3 bases and the J gene end by 4 bases; junction bases not matched to a gene: 18. CDR3 length: 18 residues. CDR1 is MDHEN and CDR2 is SYDVKM in the germline V gene.

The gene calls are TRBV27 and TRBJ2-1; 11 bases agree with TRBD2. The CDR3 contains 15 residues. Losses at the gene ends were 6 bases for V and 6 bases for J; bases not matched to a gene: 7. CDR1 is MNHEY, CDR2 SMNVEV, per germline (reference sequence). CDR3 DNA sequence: TGTGCCAGCAGCCCAACTAGCGGGAGAACCAATGAGCAGTTCTTC. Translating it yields CASSPTSGRTNEQFF.

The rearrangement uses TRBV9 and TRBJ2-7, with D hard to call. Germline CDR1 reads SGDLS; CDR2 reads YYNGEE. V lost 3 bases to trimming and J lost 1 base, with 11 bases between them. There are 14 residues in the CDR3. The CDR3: CASSAGPVSYEQYF. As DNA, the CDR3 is TGTGCCAGCAGCGCGGGTCCTGTTTCCTACGAGCAGTACTTC.

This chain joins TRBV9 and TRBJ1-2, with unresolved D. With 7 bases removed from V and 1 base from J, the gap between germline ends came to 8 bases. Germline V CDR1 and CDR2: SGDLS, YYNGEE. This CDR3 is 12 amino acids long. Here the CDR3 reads CASYEFNYGYTF. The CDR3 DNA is TGTGCCAGCTACGAGTTTAACTATGGCTACACCTTC.

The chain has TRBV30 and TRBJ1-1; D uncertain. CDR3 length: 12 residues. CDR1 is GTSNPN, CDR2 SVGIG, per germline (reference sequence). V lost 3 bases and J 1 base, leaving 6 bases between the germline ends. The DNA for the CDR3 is TGTGCCTGGAGACGGTGGAACACTGAAGCTTTCTTT. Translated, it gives CAWRRWNTEAFF.

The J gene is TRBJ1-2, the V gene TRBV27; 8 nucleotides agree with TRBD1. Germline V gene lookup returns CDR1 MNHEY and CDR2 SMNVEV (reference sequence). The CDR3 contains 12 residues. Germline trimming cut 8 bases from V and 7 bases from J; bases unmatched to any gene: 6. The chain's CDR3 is CASGDRGGGYTF. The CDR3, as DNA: TGTGCCAGCGGTGACAGGGGAGGTGGCTACACCTTC.

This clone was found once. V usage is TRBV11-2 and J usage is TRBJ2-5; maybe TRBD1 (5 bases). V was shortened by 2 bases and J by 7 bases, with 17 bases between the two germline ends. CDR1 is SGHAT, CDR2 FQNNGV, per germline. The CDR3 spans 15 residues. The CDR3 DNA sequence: TGTGCCAGCAGCTTACCGAGTACAGGTCTAGGGACCCAGTACTTC. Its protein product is CASSLPSTGLGTQYF. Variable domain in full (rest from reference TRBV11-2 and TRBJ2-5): EAGVAQSPRYKIIEKRQSVAFWCNPISGHATLYWYQQILGQGPKLLIQFQNNGVVDDSQLPKDRFSAERLKGVDSTLKIQPAKLEDSAVYLCASSLPSTGLGTQYFGPGTRLLVL.

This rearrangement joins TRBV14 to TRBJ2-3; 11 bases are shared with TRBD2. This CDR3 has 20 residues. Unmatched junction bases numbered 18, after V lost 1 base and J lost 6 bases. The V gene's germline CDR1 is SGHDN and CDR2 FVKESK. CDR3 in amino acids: CASSQVHRVTGTSGTDTQYF. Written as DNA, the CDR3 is TGTGCCAGCAGCCAAGTACACAGGGTGACCGGGACTAGCGGAACGGATACGCAGTATTTT.

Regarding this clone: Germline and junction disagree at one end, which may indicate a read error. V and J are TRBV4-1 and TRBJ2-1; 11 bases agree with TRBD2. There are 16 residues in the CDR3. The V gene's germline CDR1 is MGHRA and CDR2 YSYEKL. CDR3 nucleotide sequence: TGCGCCAGCAGCCAAGAAATTAGCGGGAGGGCATATTACCGGCTCTTC. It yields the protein CASSQEISGRAYYRLF.

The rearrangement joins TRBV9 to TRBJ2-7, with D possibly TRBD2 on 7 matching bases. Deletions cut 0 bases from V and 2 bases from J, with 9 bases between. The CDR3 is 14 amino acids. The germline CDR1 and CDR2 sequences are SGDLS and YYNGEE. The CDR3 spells CASSVEGGAYEQYF. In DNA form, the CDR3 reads TGTGCCAGCAGCGTAGAAGGGGGGGCCTACGAGCAGTACTTC.

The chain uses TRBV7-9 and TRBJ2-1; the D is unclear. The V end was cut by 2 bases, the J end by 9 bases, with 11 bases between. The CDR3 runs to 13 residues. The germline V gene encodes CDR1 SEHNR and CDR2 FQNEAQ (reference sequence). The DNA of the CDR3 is TGTGCCAGCAGCTTAACACCCTCCAGTGAGCAGTTCTTC. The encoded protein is CASSLTPSSEQFF.

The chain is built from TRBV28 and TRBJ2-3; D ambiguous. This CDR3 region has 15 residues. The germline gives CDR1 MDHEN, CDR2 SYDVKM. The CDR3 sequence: CAISTPGKSTDTQYF. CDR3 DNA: TGTGCAATATCAACCCCAGGAAAAAGCACAGATACGCAGTATTTT.

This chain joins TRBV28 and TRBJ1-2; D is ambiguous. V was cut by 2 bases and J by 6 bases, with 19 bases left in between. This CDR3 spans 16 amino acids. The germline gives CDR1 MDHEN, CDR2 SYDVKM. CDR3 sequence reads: CASSLDPGERRDGYTF. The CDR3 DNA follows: TGTGCCAGCAGTTTAGATCCCGGGGAAAGAAGGGATGGCTACACCTTC.

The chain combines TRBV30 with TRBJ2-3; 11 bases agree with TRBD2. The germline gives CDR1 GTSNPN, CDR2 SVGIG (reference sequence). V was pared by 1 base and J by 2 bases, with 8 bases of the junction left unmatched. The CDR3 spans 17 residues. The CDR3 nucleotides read TGTGCCTGGAGTGGGATACTAGCGGGGGCCTACACAGATACGCAGTATTTT. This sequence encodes CAWSGILAGAYTDTQYF.

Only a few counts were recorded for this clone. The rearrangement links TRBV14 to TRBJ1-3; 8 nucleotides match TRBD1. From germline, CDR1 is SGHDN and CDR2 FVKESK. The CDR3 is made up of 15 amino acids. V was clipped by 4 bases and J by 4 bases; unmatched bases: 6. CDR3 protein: CASSLRQGYGNTIYF. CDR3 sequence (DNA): TGTGCCAGCAGCCTAAGACAGGGGTACGGAAACACCATATATTTT.

CDR3 bases: TGTGCCACCGAAGACGGGGTGGGTGAAAAACTGTTTTTT. It codes for CATEDGVGEKLFF. This sequence joins TRBV15 and TRBJ1-4; D is unclear. V dropped 8 bases and J dropped 7 bases, with 14 bases sitting between them. The CDR3 length is 13 residues. From germline, CDR1 is LNHNV and CDR2 YYDKDF (reference sequence).